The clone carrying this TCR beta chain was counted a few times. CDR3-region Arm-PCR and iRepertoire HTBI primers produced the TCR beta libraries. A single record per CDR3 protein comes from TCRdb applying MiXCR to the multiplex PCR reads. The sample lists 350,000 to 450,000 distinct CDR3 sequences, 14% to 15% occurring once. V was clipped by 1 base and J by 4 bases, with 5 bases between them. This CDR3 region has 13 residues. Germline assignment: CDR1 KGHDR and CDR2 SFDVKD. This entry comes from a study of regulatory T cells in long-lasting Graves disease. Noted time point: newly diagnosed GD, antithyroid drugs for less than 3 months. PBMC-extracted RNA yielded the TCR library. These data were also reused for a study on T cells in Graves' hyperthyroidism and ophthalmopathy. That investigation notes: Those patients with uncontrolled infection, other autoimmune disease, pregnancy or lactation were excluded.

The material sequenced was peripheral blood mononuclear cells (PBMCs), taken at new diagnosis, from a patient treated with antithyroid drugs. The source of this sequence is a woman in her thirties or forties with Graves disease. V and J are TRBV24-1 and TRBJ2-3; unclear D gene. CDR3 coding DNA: TGTGCCACCAGTGATTTTATACCAGATACGCAGTATTTT. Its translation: CATSDFIPDTQYF.